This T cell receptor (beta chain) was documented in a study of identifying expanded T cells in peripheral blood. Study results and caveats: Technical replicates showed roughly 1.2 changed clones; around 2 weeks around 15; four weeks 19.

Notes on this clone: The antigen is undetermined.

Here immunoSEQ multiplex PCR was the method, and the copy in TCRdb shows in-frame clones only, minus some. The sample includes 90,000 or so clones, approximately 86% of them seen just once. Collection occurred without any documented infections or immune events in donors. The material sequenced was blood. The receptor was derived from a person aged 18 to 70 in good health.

CDR3 DNA sequence: TGTGCCAGCAGCTTGGGGGTTCAGCCCCAGCATTTT. Translation: CASSLGVQPQHF. V gene TRBV5-6 combines with J gene TRBJ1-5; no clear D. Germline CDR1 and CDR2: SGHDT and YYEEEE. V was shortened by 0 bases and J by 6 bases, with 4 bases between the two germline ends. The CDR3 consists of 12 residues.